This TCR beta chain stems from a study of T cell responses to AZD1222 COVID-19 vaccine. Regarding this clone: Its antigen is unknown.

Germline values: CDR1 SGHRS, CDR2 YFSETQ. The CDR3 runs to 19 residues. V was shortened by 5 bases and J by 7 bases, with 34 bases between the two germline ends. Study-level findings and limits: Seropositivity was recorded at baseline in only 6 or 7 AZD1222 recipients. Clonal diversity was possibly underestimated, and the donors were mostly white British, with more females. Samples come after the peak T cell response, not at day 14. Regions 160-218 and 743-854 dominated among vaccine-associated CD4 TCRs spanning spike.

TCRdb keeps only in-frame clones here, not all; method: immunoSEQ multiplex PCR. The sample contains roughly 150,000 clones, roughly 90% of which appear only once. The chain combines TRBV5-1 with TRBJ2-7; perhaps TRBD2 as D (6 bases). Sequences were derived from peripheral blood, sampled on day 0 of AZD1222 vaccination. This receptor was obtained from an adult in good health. The CDR3 DNA is TGCGCCAGCAGTTTAAGAGGAGACTCGATAACGACCGACCGGGGGGAGCAGTACTTC. It yields the protein CASSLRGDSITTDRGEQYF. Full variable domain (outside the CDR3, taken from reference TRBV5-1 and TRBJ2-7): KAGVTQTPRYLIKTRGQQVTLSCSPISGHRSVSWYQQTPGQGLQFLFEYFSETQRNKGNFPGRFSGRQFSNSRSEMNVSTLELGDSALYLCASSLRGDSITTDRGEQYFGPGTRLTVT.